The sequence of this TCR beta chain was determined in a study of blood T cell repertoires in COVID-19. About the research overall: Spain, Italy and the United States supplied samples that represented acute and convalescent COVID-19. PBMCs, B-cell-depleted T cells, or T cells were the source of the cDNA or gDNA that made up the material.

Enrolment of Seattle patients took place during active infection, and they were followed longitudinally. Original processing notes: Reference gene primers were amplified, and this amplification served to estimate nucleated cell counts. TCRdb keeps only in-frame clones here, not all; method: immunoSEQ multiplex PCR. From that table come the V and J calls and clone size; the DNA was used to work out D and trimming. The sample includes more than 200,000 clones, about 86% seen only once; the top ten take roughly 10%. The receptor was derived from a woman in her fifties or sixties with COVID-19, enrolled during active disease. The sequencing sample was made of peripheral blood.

The CDR3 DNA follows: TGTGCCAGCAGCGTAGAGTCGGGACAGGGGGGTCAGCCCCAGCATTTT. It translates to CASSVESGQGGQPQHF. The gene calls are TRBV9 and TRBJ1-5; 11 bases line up with TRBD1. The J segment lost 6 bases and the V segment lost 0 bases, leaving 5 bases of the junction unmatched. The CDR3 is made up of 16 amino acids. The germline V gene encodes CDR1 SGDLS and CDR2 YYNGEE.